The source of this TCR beta chain is a study of cytomegalovirus exposure and HLA in healthy donors. 60 Vbeta and 13 Jbeta primers were used in PCR. Sequencing was performed with immunoSEQ multiplex PCR; in TCRdb, only in-frame clones are kept and a portion is missing. The data show 150,000 to 250,000 clones, approximately 78% seen once. The CDR3 consists of 14 residues. V dropped 9 bases and J dropped 4 bases, with 18 bases sitting between them. Per the germline V gene, CDR1 is SEHNR and CDR2 is FQNEAQ (reference sequence). Sequencing input: PBMCs. This chain joins TRBV7-9 and TRBJ2-5; weak D call: TRBD2 (6 bases). This TCR was sampled from a woman between 45 and 65 years old in good health and CMV-seropositive. Here the CDR3 DNA reads TGTGCCAGTGCGGAGGCGTCCGGGGGAGAGACCCAGTACTTC. Encoded protein: CASAEASGGETQYF.